Below are 22 T cell receptor beta chains sequenced from a single sample in a study of identical twins' blood T cells (dated by TCRdb to 2012 to 2014). To prepare the library, 5' RACE was applied. TCRdb shows the sequencer as Illumina Genome Analyzer IIx. TCRdb reanalyzed the raw reads on its own, using fastp at Q25 for trimming and MiXCR for clone calling, and kept in-frame beta chains. Identical CDR3 protein sequences are pooled into one entry, listed with their most common genes and DNA. The table for this sample lists 400,000 or so distinct CDR3 sequences; 28% of them were counted only once. The ten largest clones represent 6% to 7% of the sample. Sequencing input: PBMCs. These receptors were collected from a woman aged 18-50 years in good health.

In regard to this clonotype: One junction end does not reproduce the germline sequence, and a read error may be involved. The V and J genes are TRBV20-1 and TRBJ1-2, with D tentatively TRBD1 (6 bases). Germline CDR1 DFQATT, CDR2 SNEGSKA (reference sequence). The CDR3 contains 15 residues. The CDR3 coding sequence is TGCAGTGCTAGATTTCCCGGACAGAACATCTATGTCTACACCTTC. Encoded protein: CSARFPGQNIYVYTF.

The sample holds a few counts of this clonotype. This chain connects TRBV20-1 to TRBJ1-1, with unresolved D. The CDR3 length is 12 residues. From germline, CDR1 is DFQATT and CDR2 SNEGSKA (reference sequence). V lost 6 bases to trimming and J lost 1 base, with 9 bases between them. DNA of the CDR3: TGCAGTGCCCAGGACCGGAACACTGAAGCTTTCTTT. Protein product: CSAQDRNTEAFF.

The chain carries TRBV3-1 and TRBJ1-2; no clear D. This CDR3 spans 13 amino acids. Per the germline V gene, CDR1 is LGHDT and CDR2 is YNNKEL (reference sequence). The germline V and J ends were trimmed by 1 base and 6 bases, with 9 bases remaining between them. CDR3 sequence (DNA): TGTGCCAGCAGCCAAGCTGACAAGGATGGCTACACCTTC. Protein sequence: CASSQADKDGYTF. The complete variable domain, with remaining parts taken from reference TRBV3-1 and TRBJ1-2, reads DTAVSQTPKYLVTQMGNDKSIKCEQNLGHDTMYWYKQDSKKFLKIMFSYNNKELIINETVPNRFSPKSPDKAHLNLHINSLELGDSAVYFCASSQADKDGYTFGSGTRLTVV.

The chain uses TRBV29-1 and TRBJ2-3; no clear D gene. Trimming took 8 bases from V and 9 from J, leaving 15 bases between them. This CDR3 spans 11 amino acids. Germline V gene data show CDR1 as SQVTM and CDR2 as ANQGSEA. The CDR3 DNA is TGCAGCACCCAAGAATTCGGCACGCAGTATTTT. Its protein is CSTQEFGTQYF.

V and J are TRBV7-9 and TRBJ2-5, with 8 positions matching TRBD1. Germline-derived CDR1 and CDR2 are SEHNR and FQNEAQ (reference sequence). The CDR3 covers 15 residues. The junction had 10 bases not matched to a gene; V was cut back by 4 bases and J by 6 bases. DNA for the CDR3: TGTGCCAGCAGCTCCTTGTACAGGGGGGTCAAGACCCAGTACTTC. It is translated as CASSSLYRGVKTQYF.

This clonotype was seen a few times. The chain has TRBV19 and TRBJ1-1, with a weak D call TRBD1 (5 bases). The CDR3 contains 15 residues. The V gene lost 3 bases and the J gene lost 1 base, with 12 bases spanning the gap. Germline lookup yields CDR1 LNHDA and CDR2 SQIVND (reference sequence). As DNA, the CDR3 is TGTGCCAGTAGTATGTGGGACGTAGAGAACACTGAAGCTTTCTTT. Translated: CASSMWDVENTEAFF.

There are a few counts of this clonotype. This chain links TRBV24-1 with TRBJ2-3, with 8 nucleotides matching TRBD1. Germline CDR1 reads KGHDR; CDR2 reads SFDVKD. This CDR3 has 17 amino acids. Unmatched junction bases numbered 12, after V lost 4 bases and J lost 4 bases. The CDR3 bases are TGTGCCACCAGTGAAGCTGCGACAGGGGCCCTTGCAGATACGCAGTATTTT. Translated, it gives CATSEAATGALADTQYF.

There are a few counts of this clonotype. This chain joins TRBV20-1 and TRBJ1-1; D unresolved. The CDR3 totals 14 residues. Deletions cut 0 bases from V and 1 base from J, with 9 bases between. Germline CDR1 DFQATT, CDR2 SNEGSKA (reference sequence). The CDR3 DNA follows: TGCAGTGCTAGAGATTCGCAAGCGAACACTGAAGCTTTCTTT. Protein: CSARDSQANTEAFF.

The gene calls are TRBV2 and TRBJ2-7; D remains ambiguous. This CDR3 is 13 amino acids long. Trimming pared 8 bases from V and 3 bases from J, leaving 14 bases between. The germline gives CDR1 SNHLY, CDR2 FYNNEI. CDR3 bases: TGTGCCAGCGGTCTGGGTCCTAACTACGAGCAGTACTTC. This translates into CASGLGPNYEQYF.

This clonotype showed up just a few times. This chain joins TRBV15 and TRBJ2-7; 11 positions agree with TRBD2. There are 16 residues in the CDR3. CDR1 and CDR2 from the germline V gene are LNHNV and YYDKDF (reference sequence). V was pared by 5 bases and J by 3 bases, with 9 bases of the junction left unmatched. The CDR3 loop reads CATSVLAGVGGYEQYF. CDR3 nucleotides: TGTGCCACCAGCGTACTAGCGGGAGTAGGAGGCTACGAGCAGTACTTC.

The chain employs TRBV11-3 and TRBJ1-5; D is unresolved. CDR1 and CDR2 from the germline V gene are SGHNT and YENEEA. The V end lost 1 base, the J end lost 0 bases, and 7 bases lay between the germline ends. The CDR3 covers 15 residues. Written as DNA, the CDR3 is TGTGCCAGCAGCTTAGGAGGATTTAGCAATCAGCCCCAGCATTTT. Translating gives CASSLGGFSNQPQHF.

This chain joins TRBV12-3 or TRBV12-4 and TRBJ2-1; 7 bases line up with TRBD1. Losses at the gene ends were 8 bases for V and 9 bases for J; bases not matched to a gene: 10. The CDR3 is 13 amino acids. The CDR3, as DNA: TGTGCCAGCGGCGACAGGGTCTACGGTGAGCAGTTCTTC. Translation: CASGDRVYGEQFF.

Ten or more counts support this clonotype. The chain links TRBV19 to TRBJ1-1; possible D gene TRBD1, 5 bases. CDR3 size: 12 residues. V was trimmed by 9 bases and J by 3 bases, leaving 11 bases between them. Looked up from germline, CDR1 is LNHDA and CDR2 is SQIVND (reference sequence). The CDR3 nucleotides are TGTGCCAGCAGTGTGGGGGACACTGAAGCTTTCTTT. Its translation is CASSVGDTEAFF.

The sample holds many counts of this clonotype. V is TRBV14 and J is TRBJ2-7; D remains unclear. The CDR3 spans 12 residues. CDR1 and CDR2 from the germline V gene are SGHDN and FVKESK. V dropped 8 bases and J dropped 4 bases, with 12 bases sitting between them. In nucleotides, the CDR3 is TGTGCCAGCGGCGGAACCCTTTACGAGCAGTACTTC. Encoded protein: CASGGTLYEQYF.

Many counts were recorded for this clonotype. The V call is TRBV10-3, the J call TRBJ2-7, with a possible D match to TRBD2 (6 bases). The CDR3 length is 16 residues. Between the trimmed V and J ends, which lost 5 bases and 6 bases, there was a span of 23 bases. Germline lookup yields CDR1 ENHRY and CDR2 SYGVKD. For the CDR3, the DNA is TGTGCCATCAGTTTGGGAGCGGGCGGGTTTTTGAGCGAGCAGTACTTC. Encoded protein: CAISLGAGGFLSEQYF.

This chain joins TRBV6-2 or TRBV6-3 and TRBJ2-7; no firm D call. Looked up from germline, CDR1 is MNHEY and CDR2 is SVGEGT. The V and J ends lost 0 bases and 5 bases respectively, with 11 bases between them. CDR3 length: 14 residues. CDR3: CASSYSAIIHEQYF. The DNA for the CDR3 is TGTGCCAGCAGTTACTCTGCCATCATCCACGAGCAGTACTTC.

The CDR3 DNA sequence: TGTGCCAGCACCCCCCTCGGGGATACGCAGTATTTT. Translating it yields CASTPLGDTQYF. This chain joins TRBV7-2 and TRBJ2-3; D remains unclear. V was trimmed by 7 bases and J by 6 bases, leaving 11 bases between them. CDR1 SGHTA and CDR2 FQGNSA come from the germline V gene. The CDR3 spans 12 residues.

V gene TRBV18 combines with J gene TRBJ1-1, with TRBD1 as a possible D gene (5 bases). CDR1 KGHSH and CDR2 LQKENI come from the germline V gene. The ends were cut back, 3 bases at V and 5 bases at J, with 10 bases in the middle. CDR3 length equals 13 residues. CDR3 sequence (DNA): TGTGCCAGCTCACCCCAGGGTACGACTGAAGCTTTCTTT. Translated, it gives CASSPQGTTEAFF.

This clonotype showed up just once. A clone one base away is much larger, so this may be a read error. The chain carries TRBV20-1 and TRBJ1-4, with D possibly TRBD1 on 5 matching bases. This CDR3 has 13 amino acids. Germline CDR1 is DFQATT and CDR2 is SNEGSKA (reference sequence). The CDR3 DNA follows: TGCAGTGCTCCCGGGACGGCGAGGGAAAAACCGTTTTTT. Translation: CSAPGTAREKPFF.

This clonotype was seen a handful of times. The conserved phenylalanine or tryptophan normally closing the CDR3 is absent here, so this likely arose from a read error. The chain is built from TRBV6-5 and TRBJ1-5; maybe TRBD1 (5 bases). Germline lookup yields CDR1 MNHEY and CDR2 SVGAGI. The CDR3 runs 13 residues. V lost 6 bases and J 7 bases, leaving 13 bases between the germline ends. In nucleotides, the CDR3 is TGTGCCAGCAGATCACAGGTGACCCAGCCCCAGCATCTT. This codes for CASRSQVTQPQHL.

This clonotype was recorded a few times. V and J are TRBV6-6 and TRBJ2-7, with D tentatively TRBD1 (5 bases). Germline CDR1 MNHNY, CDR2 SVGAGI (reference sequence). V was cut by 2 bases and J by 2 bases, with 13 bases left in between. The CDR3 contains 15 residues. In nucleotides, the CDR3 is TGTGCCAGCAGTTACCCGCAGGGTCGAACCTACGAGCAGTACTTC. It codes for CASSYPQGRTYEQYF.

The J gene is TRBJ2-7, the V gene TRBV10-3; D is perhaps TRBD1 (5 bases). Looked up from germline, CDR1 is ENHRY and CDR2 is SYGVKD. The CDR3 has 15 amino acids. V lost 2 bases, J lost 3 bases, and 14 bases lay in between. As DNA, the CDR3 is TGTGCCATCAGTGAGATGAATAGGGGCCACTACGAGCAGTACTTC. Translated, it gives CAISEMNRGHYEQYF.